Described below is a single T cell receptor (beta chain) sequence and its context. The data are from a study of T cell responses to AZD1222 COVID-19 vaccine. Some clones are missing from TCRdb's copy, which holds only in-frame ones; the method was immunoSEQ multiplex PCR. Of approximately 88,000 clones listed, roughly nine tenths were seen once; the top ten hold approximately 5%. Analysis merged second doses at about 4 or about 12 weeks. The sample in question was peripheral blood, obtained 28 days after the second AZD1222 dose. This sequence originates from an adult who received the AZD1222 COVID-19 vaccine.

CDR3 in DNA: TGCGCCAGCAGCCCCGTGCGGGGGGCGATCGGCACAGATACGCAGTATTTT. Residues: CASSPVRGAIGTDTQYF. The chain carries TRBV5-1 and TRBJ2-3, with 8 nucleotides matching TRBD2. The length of the CDR3 is 17 residues. CDR1 is SGHRS and CDR2 is YFSETQ in the germline V gene. Unmatched junction bases numbered 11, after V lost 4 bases and J lost 1 base.